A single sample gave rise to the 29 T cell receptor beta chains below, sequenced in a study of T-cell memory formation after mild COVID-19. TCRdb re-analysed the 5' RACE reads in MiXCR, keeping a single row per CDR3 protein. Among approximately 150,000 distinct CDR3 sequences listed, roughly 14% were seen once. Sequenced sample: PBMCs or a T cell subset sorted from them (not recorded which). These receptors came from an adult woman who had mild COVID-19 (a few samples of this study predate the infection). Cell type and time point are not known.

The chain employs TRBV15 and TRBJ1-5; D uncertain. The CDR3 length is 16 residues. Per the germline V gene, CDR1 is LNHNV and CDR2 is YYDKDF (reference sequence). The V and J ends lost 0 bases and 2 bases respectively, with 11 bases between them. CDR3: CATSRDLVNGNQPQHF. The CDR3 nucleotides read TGTGCCACCAGCAGAGACTTGGTGAATGGCAATCAGCCCCAGCATTTT.

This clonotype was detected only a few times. The CDR3 DNA reads as TGTGCCAGCAGCTGGGACAGGGGGTTATCCTACGAGCAGTACTTC. Amino acid sequence: CASSWDRGLSYEQYF. V gene TRBV7-2 combines with J gene TRBJ2-7, with 11 bases matching TRBD1. V lost 4 bases and J lost 1; bases outside the gene matches: 3. CDR1 and CDR2 from the germline V gene are SGHTA and FQGNSA. CDR3 length: 15 amino acids.

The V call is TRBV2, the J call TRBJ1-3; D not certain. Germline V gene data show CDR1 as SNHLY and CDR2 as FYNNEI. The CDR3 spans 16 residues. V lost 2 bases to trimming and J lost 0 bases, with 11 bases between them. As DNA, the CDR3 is TGTGCCAGCAGTGAATCGGCAGCTCTCTCTGGAAACACCATATATTTT. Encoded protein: CASSESAALSGNTIYF.

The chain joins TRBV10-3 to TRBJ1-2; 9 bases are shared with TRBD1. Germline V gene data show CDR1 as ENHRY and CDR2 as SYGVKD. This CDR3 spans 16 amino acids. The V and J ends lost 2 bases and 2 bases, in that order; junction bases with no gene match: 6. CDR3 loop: CAISEGTGTTNYGYTF. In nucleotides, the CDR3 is TGTGCCATCAGTGAGGGGACAGGGACCACGAACTATGGCTACACCTTC.

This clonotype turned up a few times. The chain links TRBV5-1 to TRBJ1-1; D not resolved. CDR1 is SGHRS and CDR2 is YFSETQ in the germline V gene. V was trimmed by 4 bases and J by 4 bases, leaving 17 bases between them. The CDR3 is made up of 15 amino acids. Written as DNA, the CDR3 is TGCGCCAGCAGCCCCGGCGGTTCTCGGGGCACTGAAGCTTTCTTT. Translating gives CASSPGGSRGTEAFF. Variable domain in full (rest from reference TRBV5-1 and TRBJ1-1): KAGVTQTPRYLIKTRGQQVTLSCSPISGHRSVSWYQQTPGQGLQFLFEYFSETQRNKGNFPGRFSGRQFSNSRSEMNVSTLELGDSALYLCASSPGGSRGTEAFFGQGTRLTVV.

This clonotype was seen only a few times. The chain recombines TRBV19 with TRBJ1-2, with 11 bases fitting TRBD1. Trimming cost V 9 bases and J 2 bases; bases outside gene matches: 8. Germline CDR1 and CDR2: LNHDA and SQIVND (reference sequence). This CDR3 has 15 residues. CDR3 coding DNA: TGTGCCAGCAAGGACAGGGGGCATGAGAACTATGGCTACACCTTC. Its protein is CASKDRGHENYGYTF. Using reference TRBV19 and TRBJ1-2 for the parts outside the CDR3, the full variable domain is DGGITQSPKYLFRKEGQNVTLSCEQNLNHDAMYWYRQDPGQGLRLIYYSQIVNDFQKGDIAEGYSVSREKKESFPLTVTSAQKNPTAFYLCASKDRGHENYGYTFGSGTRLTVV.

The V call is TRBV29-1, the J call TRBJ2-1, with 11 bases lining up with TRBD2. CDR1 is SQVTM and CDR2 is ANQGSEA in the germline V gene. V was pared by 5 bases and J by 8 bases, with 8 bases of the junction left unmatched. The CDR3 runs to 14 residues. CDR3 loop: CSVLTPSGGYEQFF. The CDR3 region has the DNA TGCAGCGTTCTTACCCCTAGCGGGGGGTATGAGCAGTTCTTC.

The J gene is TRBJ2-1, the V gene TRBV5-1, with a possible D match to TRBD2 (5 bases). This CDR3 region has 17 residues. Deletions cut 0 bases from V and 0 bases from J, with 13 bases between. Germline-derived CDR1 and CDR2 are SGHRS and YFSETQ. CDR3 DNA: TGCGCCAGCAGCTTGGAGGGTAGCGCGAGCTCCTACAATGAGCAGTTCTTC. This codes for CASSLEGSASSYNEQFF.

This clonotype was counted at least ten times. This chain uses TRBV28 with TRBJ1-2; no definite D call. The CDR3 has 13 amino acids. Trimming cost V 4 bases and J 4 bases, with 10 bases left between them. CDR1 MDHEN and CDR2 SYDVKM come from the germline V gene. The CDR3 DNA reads TGTGCCAGCAGTTCCCATATGGGCTATGGCTACACCTTC. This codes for CASSSHMGYGYTF.

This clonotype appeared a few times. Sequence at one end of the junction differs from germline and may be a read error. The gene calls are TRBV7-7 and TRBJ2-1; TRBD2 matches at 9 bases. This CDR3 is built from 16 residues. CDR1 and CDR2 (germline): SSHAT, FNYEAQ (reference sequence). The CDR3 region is CASSPRGAGGLNEQFF. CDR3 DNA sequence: TGTGCTAGCAGCCCCCGTGGGGCGGGAGGGCTAAATGAGCAGTTCTTC.

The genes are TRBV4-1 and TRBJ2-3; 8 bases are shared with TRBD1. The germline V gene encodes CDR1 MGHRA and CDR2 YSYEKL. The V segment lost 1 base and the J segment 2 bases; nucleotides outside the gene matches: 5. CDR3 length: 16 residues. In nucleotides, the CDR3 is TGCGCCAGCAGCCAAGCAGGGGGCCCCCCCACAGATACGCAGTATTTT. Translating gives CASSQAGGPPTDTQYF.

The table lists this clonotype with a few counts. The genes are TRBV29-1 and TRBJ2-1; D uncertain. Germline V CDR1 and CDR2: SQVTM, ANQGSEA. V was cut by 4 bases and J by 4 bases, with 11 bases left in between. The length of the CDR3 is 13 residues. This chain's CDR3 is CSVGLADYNEQFF. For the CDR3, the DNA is TGCAGCGTTGGTCTGGCGGATTACAATGAGCAGTTCTTC.

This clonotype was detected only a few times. CDR3 protein: CATSRAAGGDTQYF. CDR3 nucleotides: TGTGCCACCAGCAGAGCAGCCGGAGGAGATACGCAGTATTTT. The chain links TRBV15 to TRBJ2-3; weak D call: TRBD2 (5 bases). The CDR3 extends over 14 amino acids. The germline V gene has CDR1 LNHNV and CDR2 YYDKDF (reference sequence). Trimming cost V 1 base and J 5 bases, with 10 bases left between them. Looking up the rest from reference TRBV15 and TRBJ2-3 gives the full variable domain: DAMVIQNPRYQVTQFGKPVTLSCSQTLNHNVMYWYQQKSSQAPKLLFHYYDKDFNNEADTPDNFQSRRPNTSFCFLDIRSPGLGDTAMYLCATSRAAGGDTQYFGPGTRLTVL.

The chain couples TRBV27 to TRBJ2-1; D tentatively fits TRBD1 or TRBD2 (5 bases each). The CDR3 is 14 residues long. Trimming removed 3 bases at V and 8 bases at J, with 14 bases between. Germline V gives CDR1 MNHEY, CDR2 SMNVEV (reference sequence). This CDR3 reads CASSFGARRYEQFF. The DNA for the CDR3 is TGTGCCAGCAGTTTCGGGGCCAGGCGGTATGAGCAGTTCTTC.

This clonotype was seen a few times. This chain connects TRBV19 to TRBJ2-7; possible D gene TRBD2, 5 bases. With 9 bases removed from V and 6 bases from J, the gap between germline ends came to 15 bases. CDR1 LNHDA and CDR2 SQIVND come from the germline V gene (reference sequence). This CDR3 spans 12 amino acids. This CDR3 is CASGPGGGEQYF. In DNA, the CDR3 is TGTGCCAGCGGACCAGGAGGCGGCGAGCAGTACTTC.

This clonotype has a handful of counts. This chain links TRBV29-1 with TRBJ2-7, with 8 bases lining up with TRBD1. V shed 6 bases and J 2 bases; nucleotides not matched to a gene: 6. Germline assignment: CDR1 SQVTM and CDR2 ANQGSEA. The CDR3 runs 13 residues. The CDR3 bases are TGCAGCGTCTTGGGACAGGTGACCTACGAGCAGTACTTC. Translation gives CSVLGQVTYEQYF.

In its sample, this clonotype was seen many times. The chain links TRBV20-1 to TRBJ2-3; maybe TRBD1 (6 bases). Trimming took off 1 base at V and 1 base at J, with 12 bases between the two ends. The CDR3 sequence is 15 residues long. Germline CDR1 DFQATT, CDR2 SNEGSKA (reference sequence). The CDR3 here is CSARVVGAGTDTQYF. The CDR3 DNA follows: TGCAGTGCTAGAGTTGTGGGGGCCGGCACAGATACGCAGTATTTT.

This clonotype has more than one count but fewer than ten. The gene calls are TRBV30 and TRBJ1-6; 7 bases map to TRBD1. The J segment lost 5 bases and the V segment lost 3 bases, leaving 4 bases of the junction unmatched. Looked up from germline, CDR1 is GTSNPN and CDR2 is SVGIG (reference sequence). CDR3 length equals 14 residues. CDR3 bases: TGTGCCTGGAGAACGGGACAGAATAATTCACCCCTCCACTTT. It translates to CAWRTGQNNSPLHF.

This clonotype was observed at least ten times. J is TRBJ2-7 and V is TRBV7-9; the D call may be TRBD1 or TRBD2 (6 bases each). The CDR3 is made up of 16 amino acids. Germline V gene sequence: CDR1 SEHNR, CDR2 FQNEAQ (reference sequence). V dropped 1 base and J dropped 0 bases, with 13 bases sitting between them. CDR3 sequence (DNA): TGTGCCAGCAGCTTAGGTGTGGGGGGCGCCTCCTACGAGCAGTACTTC. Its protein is CASSLGVGGASYEQYF.

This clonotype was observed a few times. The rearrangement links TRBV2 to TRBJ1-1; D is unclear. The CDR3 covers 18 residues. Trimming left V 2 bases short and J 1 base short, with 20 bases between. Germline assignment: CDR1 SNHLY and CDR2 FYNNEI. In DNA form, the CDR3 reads TGTGCCAGCAGTGAAATTCTGTGGCAGTTGGTTCAGAACACTGAAGCTTTCTTT. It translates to CASSEILWQLVQNTEAFF.

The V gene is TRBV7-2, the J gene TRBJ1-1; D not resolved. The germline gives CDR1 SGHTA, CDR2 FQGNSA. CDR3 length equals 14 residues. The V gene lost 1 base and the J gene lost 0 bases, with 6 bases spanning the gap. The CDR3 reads CASSLVTLNTEAFF. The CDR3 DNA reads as TGTGCCAGCAGCTTAGTCACCTTGAACACTGAAGCTTTCTTT.

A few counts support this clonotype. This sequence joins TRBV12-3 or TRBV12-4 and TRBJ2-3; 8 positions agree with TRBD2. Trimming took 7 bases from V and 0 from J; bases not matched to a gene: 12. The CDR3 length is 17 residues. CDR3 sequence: CASTPRVLAVSTDTQYF. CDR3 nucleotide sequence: TGTGCCAGCACCCCCCGAGTACTAGCGGTGAGCACAGATACGCAGTATTTT.

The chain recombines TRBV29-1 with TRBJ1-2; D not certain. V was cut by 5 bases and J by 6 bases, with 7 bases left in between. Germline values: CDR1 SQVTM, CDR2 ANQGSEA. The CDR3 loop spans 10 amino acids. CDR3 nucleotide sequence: TGCAGCGTTAATGGGGATGGCTACACCTTC. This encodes CSVNGDGYTF. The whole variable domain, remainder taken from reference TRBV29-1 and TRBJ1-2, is SAVISQKPSRDICQRGTSLTIQCQVDSQVTMMFWYRQQPGQSLTLIATANQGSEATYESGFVIDKFPISRPNLTFSTLTVSNMSPEDSSIYLCSVNGDGYTFGSGTRLTVV.

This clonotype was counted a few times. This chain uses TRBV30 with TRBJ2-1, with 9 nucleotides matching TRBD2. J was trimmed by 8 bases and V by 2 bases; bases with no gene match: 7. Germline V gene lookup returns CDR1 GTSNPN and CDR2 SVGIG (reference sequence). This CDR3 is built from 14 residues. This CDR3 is CAWSKGGRADEQFF. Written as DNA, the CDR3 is TGTGCCTGGAGTAAGGGCGGGAGGGCCGATGAGCAGTTCTTC.

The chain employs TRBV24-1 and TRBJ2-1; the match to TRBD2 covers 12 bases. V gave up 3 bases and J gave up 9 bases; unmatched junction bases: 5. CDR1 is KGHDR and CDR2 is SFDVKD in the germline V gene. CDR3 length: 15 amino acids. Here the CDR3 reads CATSDRLAGEVEQFF. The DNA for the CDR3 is TGTGCCACCAGTGATCGACTAGCGGGAGAGGTTGAGCAGTTCTTC.

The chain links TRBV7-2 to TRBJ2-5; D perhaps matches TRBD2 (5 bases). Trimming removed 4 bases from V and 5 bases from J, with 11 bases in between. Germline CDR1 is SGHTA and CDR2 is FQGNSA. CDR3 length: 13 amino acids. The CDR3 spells CASSSRRWETQYF. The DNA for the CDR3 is TGTGCCAGCAGCTCTAGGAGGTGGGAGACCCAGTACTTC.

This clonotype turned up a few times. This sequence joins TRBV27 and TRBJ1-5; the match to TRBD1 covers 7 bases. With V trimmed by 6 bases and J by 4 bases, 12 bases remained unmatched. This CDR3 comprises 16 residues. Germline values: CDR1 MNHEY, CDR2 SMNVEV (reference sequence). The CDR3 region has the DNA TGTGCCAGCAGGCCCGCATACAGGGGAAAGAATCAGCCCCAGCATTTT. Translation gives CASRPAYRGKNQPQHF.

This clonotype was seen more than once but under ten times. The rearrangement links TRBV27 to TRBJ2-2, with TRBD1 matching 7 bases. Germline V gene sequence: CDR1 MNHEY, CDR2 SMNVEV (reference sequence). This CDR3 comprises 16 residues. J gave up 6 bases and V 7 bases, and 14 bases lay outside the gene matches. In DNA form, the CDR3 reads TGTGCCAGCAAAACAGGGGTGGTGGGAGTGCCCGGGGAGCTGTTTTTT. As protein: CASKTGVVGVPGELFF.

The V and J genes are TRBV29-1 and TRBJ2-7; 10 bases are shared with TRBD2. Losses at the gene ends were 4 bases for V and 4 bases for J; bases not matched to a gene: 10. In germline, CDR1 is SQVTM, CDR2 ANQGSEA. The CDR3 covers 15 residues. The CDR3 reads CSVAGLAGESYEQYF. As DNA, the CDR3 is TGCAGCGTTGCAGGGCTAGCGGGAGAGTCGTACGAGCAGTACTTC.